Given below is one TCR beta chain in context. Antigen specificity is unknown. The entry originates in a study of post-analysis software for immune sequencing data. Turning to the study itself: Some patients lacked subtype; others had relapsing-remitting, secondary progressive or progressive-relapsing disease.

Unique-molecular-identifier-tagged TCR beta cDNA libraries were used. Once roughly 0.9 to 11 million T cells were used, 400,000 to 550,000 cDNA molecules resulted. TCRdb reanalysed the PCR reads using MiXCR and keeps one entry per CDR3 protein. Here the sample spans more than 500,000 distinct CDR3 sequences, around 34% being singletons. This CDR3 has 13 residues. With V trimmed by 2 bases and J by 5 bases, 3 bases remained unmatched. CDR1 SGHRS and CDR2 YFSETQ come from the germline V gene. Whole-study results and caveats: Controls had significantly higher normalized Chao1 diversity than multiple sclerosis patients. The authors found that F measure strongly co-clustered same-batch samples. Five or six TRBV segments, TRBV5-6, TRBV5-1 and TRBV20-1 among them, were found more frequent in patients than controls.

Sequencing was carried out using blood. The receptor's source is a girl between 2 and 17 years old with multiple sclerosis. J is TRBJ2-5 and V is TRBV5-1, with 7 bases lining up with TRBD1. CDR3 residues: CASSFDRAETQYF. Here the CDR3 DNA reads TGCGCCAGCAGCTTCGACAGGGCGGAGACCCAGTACTTC.